The present T cell receptor beta chain was sequenced within a study of a mutant IDH1 vaccine in newly diagnosed glioma. Study-wide findings and caveats: Induction of immune responses by the vaccine occurred in about 93% of patients.

Time point indicated: baseline, week 1 (first vaccination visit). Described treatment: pre-vaccination baseline after standard-of-care therapy. Comment on this clone: Antigen: not known.

Using immunoSEQ multiplex PCR, the repertoire was profiled, and TCRdb retains in-frame clones only, with some absent. The sample has around 30,000 clones, more than 70% seen once. This TCR came from a man between 45 and 60 years old with glioma. Some clones in this sample may be carry-over from other donors' samples. This sample comprised peripheral blood mononuclear cells (PBMCs), obtained from a glioma patient treated with radiotherapy, temozolomide or both.

CDR3 sequence (DNA): TGTGCCAGCAGCCCACAGGGTAAGGGCTATGGCTACACCTTC. It encodes CASSPQGKGYGYTF. This chain joins TRBV27 and TRBJ1-2; D is perhaps TRBD1 (6 bases). V gave up 6 bases and J gave up 4 bases, with 15 bases separating them. Germline assignment: CDR1 MNHEY and CDR2 SMNVEV (reference sequence). This CDR3 is built from 14 residues.